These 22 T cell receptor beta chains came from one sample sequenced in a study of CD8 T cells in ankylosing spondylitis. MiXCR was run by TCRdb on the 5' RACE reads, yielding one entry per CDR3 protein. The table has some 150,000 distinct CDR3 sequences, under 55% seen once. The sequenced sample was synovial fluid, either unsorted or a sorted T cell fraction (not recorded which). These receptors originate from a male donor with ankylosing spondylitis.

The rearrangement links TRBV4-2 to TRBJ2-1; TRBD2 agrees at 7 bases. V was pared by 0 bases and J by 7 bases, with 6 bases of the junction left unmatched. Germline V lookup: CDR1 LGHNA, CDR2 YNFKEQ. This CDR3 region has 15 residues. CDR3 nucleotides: TGTGCCAGCAGCCAAGAATCCGGCGGGAGTAATGAGCAGTTCTTC. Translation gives CASSQESGGSNEQFF.

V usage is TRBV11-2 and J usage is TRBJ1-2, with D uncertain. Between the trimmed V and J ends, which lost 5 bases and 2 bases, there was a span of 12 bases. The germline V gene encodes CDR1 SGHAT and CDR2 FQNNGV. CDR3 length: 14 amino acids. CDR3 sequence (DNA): TGTGCCAGCAGCCCAGCCTTCATAAACTATGGCTACACCTTC. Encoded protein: CASSPAFINYGYTF.

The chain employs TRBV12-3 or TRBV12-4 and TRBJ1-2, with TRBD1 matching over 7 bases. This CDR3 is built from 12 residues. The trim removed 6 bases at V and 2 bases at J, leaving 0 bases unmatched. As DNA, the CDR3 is TGTGCCAGCAGGGGACAGAACTATGGCTACACCTTC. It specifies CASRGQNYGYTF.

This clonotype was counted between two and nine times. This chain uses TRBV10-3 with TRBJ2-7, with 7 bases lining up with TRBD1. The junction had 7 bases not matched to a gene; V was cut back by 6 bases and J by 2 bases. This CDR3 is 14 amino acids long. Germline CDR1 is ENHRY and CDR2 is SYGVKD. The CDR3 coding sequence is TGTGCCATCAGACCTAGACAGGGAACCTACGAGCAGTACTTC. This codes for CAIRPRQGTYEQYF.

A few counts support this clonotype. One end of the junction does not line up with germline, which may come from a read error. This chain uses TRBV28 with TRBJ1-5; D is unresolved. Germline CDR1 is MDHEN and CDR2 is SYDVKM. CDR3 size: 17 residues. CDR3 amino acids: CASSLWGWVGRNQPQHF. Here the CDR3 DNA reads TGTGCCAGCAGTCTATGGGGATGGGTGGGTCGCAATCAGCCCCAGCATTTT. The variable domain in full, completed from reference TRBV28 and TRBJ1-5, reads DVKVTQSSRYLVKRTGEKVFLECVQDMDHENMFWYRQDPGLGLRLIYFSYDVKMKEKGDIPEGYSVSREKKERFSLILESASTNQTSMYLCASSLWGWVGRNQPQHFGDGTRLSIL.

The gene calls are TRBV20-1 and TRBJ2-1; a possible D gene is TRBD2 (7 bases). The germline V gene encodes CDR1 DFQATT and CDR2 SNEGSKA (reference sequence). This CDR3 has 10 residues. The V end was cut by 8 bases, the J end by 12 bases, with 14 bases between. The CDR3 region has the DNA TGCAGTTTAGGGGGGGGCGCGCAGTTCTTC. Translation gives CSLGGGAQFF.

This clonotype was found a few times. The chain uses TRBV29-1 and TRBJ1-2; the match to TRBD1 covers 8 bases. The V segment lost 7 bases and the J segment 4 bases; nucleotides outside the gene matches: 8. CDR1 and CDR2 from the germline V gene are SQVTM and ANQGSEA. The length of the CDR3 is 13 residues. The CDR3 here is CSAAGQGRYGYTF. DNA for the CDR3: TGCAGCGCCGCTGGACAGGGACGCTATGGCTACACCTTC.

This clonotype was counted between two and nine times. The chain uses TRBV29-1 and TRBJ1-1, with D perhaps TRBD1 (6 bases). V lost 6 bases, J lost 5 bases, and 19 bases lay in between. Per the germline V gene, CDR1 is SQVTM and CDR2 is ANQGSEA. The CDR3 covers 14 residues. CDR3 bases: TGCAGCGTCGAGGGACAACCTGGCGGGACTGAAGCTTTCTTT. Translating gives CSVEGQPGGTEAFF.

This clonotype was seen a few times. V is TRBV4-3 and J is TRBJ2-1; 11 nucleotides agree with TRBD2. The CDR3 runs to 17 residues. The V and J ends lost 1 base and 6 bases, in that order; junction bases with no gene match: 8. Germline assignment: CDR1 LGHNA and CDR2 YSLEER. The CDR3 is CASSQGLAGLVLNEQFF. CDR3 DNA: TGCGCCAGCAGCCAAGGACTAGCGGGATTGGTCCTCAATGAGCAGTTCTTC.

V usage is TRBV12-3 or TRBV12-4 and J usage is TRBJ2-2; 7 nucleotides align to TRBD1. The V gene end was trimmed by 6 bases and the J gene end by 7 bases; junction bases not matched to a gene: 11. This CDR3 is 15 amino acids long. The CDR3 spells CASSPDRVSVGELFF. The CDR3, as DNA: TGTGCCAGCAGCCCCGACAGGGTGTCCGTCGGGGAGCTGTTTTTT.

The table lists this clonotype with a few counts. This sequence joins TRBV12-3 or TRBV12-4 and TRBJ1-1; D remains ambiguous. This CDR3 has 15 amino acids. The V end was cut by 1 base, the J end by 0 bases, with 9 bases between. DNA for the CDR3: TGTGCCAGCAGTTTAGACCCCTATATGAACACTGAAGCTTTCTTT. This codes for CASSLDPYMNTEAFF.

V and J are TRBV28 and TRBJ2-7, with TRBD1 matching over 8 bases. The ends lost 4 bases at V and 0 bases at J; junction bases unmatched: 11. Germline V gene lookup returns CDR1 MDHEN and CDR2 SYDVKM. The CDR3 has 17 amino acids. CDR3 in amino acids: CASSSLRQGLSSYEQYF. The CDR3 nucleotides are TGTGCCAGCAGTTCCCTAAGACAGGGGCTTAGCTCCTACGAGCAGTACTTC.

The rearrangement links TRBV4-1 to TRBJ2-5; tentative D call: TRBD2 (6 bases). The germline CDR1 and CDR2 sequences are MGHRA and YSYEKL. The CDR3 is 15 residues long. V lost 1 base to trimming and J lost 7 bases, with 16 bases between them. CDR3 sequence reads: CASSQGWGGYGTQYF. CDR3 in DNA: TGCGCCAGCAGCCAAGGATGGGGAGGCTATGGGACCCAGTACTTC.

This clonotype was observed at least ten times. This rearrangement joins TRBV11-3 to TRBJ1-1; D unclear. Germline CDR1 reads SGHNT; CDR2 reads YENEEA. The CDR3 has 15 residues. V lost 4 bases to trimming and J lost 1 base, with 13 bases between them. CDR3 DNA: TGTGCCAGCAGCTCGCGGTCCGCTTCGAACACTGAAGCTTTCTTT. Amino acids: CASSSRSASNTEAFF.

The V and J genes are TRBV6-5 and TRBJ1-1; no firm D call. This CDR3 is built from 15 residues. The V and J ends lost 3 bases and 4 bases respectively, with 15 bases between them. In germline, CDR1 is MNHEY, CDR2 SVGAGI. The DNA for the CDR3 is TGTGCCAGCAGTTATAGTTCTCAGTTGCCCACTGAAGCTTTCTTT. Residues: CASSYSSQLPTEAFF.

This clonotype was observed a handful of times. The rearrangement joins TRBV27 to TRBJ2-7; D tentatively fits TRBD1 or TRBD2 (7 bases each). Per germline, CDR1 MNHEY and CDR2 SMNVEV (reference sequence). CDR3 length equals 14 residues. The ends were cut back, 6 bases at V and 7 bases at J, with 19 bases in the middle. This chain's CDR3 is CASSSGTAGLEQYF. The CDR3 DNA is TGTGCCAGCAGCTCCGGGACAGCGGGGTTGGAGCAGTACTTC.

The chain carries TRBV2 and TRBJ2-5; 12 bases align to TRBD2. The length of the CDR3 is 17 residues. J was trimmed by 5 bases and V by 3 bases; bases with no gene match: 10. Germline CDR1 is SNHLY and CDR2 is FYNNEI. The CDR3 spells CASSDARTSGVVETQYF. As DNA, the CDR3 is TGTGCCAGCAGTGATGCCCGGACTAGCGGGGTGGTGGAGACCCAGTACTTC.

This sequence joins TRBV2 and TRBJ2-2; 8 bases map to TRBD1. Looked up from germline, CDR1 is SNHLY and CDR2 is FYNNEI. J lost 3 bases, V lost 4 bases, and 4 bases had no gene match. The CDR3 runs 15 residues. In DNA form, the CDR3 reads TGTGCCAGCAGTGGACGGACAGGGTACACCGGGGAGCTGTTTTTT. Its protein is CASSGRTGYTGELFF.

The CDR3 loop is CASSWADPPGEQYF. As DNA, the CDR3 is TGCGCCAGCAGCTGGGCGGATCCTCCGGGCGAGCAGTACTTC. This chain joins TRBV5-1 and TRBJ2-7; D not certain. Germline lookup yields CDR1 SGHRS and CDR2 YFSETQ. The CDR3 is 14 residues long. V was shortened by 3 bases and J by 6 bases, with 16 bases between the two germline ends.

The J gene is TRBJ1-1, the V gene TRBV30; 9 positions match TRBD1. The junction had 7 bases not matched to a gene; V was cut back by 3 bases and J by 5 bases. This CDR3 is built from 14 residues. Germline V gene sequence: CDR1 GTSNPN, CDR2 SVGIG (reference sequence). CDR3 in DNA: TGTGCCTGGAGCACCGGGACAGGGACAACTGAAGCTTTCTTT. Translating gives CAWSTGTGTTEAFF.

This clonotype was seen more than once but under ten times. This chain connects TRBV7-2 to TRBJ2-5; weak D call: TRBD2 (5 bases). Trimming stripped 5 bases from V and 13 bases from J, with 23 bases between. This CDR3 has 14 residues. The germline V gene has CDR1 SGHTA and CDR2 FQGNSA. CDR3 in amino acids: CASSPGWAGGLVYF. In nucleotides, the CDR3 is TGTGCCAGCAGCCCTGGGTGGGCGGGCGGCCTTGTGTACTTC. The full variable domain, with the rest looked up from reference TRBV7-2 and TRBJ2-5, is GAGVSQSPSNKVTEKGKDVELRCDPISGHTALYWYRQSLGQGLEFLIYFQGNSAPDKSGLPSDRFSAERTGGSVSTLTIQRTQQEDSAVYLCASSPGWAGGLVYFGPGTRLLVL.

As DNA, the CDR3 is TGTGCCAGCAGCCAAGATCGGCTAGCGGGCACCGGGGAGCTGTTTTTT. Amino acid sequence: CASSQDRLAGTGELFF. The chain has TRBV4-2 and TRBJ2-2; TRBD2 agrees at 8 bases. V dropped 0 bases and J dropped 4; count of bases not matched to a gene: 4. This CDR3 is 16 amino acids long. Germline lookup yields CDR1 LGHNA and CDR2 YNFKEQ.